This T cell receptor (delta chain) was recorded in a study of γδ T cells in repeated Plasmodium falciparum infection. Across the study: Over roughly 600 days, donors received four mosquito-bite P. falciparum NF54 infections. Malian repertoires were sampled cross-sectionally without transmission and longitudinally through febrile malaria. Study-wide findings and caveats: Malian donors came from one small rural village, predominantly one ethnic group.

This clone was seen at least ten times. Its antigen is not identified. The protein given by TCRdb reflects a much larger clone and differs at residue 4 from this DNA's translation, likely from a read error; the protein shown is the DNA's translation. CDR1 and CDR2 from the germline V gene are TSWWSYY and QGS. V gave up 8 bases and J gave up 1 base, with 11 bases separating them. The CDR3 extends over 13 amino acids. Vgamma9/Vdelta2+ and Vdelta2-negative gammadelta T cells were flow-sorted from PBMC for bulk sequencing. TCRdb re-identified clones in the multiplex PCR reads via CATT. The sample lists tens of thousands of delta-chain clones; around 1.8% were seen once.

The specimen sequenced was gamma-delta T cells from blood. The chain has TRDV1 and TRDJ1; D gene uncertain. This sequence originates from a pool of human donors (malaria-infected and uninfected, not separated). As DNA, the CDR3 is TGTGCTCTTAGGGCCCTAACCACCGATAAACTCATCTTT. Protein product: CALRALTTDKLIF.